These 13 T cell receptor beta chains came from one sample sequenced in a study of T cell clones after liver transplantation. These receptors lack a known antigen. The data were produced by immunoSEQ multiplex PCR, yet TCRdb's version contains in-frame clones alone and is incomplete. The table has about 1,300 clones, about 38% seen once. Alloreactive TCRbeta sequences came from sequencing proliferating CFSE-low cells in the MLR. Source material: CD4+ T cells from cultured PBMCs. The receptor set was obtained from a human patient who received a liver transplant. Some of the T cells may derive from the graft donor.

This clone qualifies as large. The chain uses TRBV21-1 and TRBJ1-2; the table's D call TRBD1 went unverified against the DNA. TRBV21-1 is a listed pseudogene. CDR3 length equals 15 residues. CDR3 in DNA: TGTGCCAGCAGCAAAGATCAGGGGCTAGGGTATGGCTACACCTTC. This translates into CASSKDQGLGYGYTF.

This chain joins TRBV11-2 and TRBJ2-3, with D unclear. The CDR3 loop spans 14 amino acids. Germline CDR1 is SGHAT and CDR2 is FQNNGV. The V and J ends lost 1 base and 3 bases respectively, with 8 bases between them. The CDR3 DNA is TGTGCCAGCAGCTTAGCGGTTTGGACAGATACGCAGTATTTT. This translates into CASSLAVWTDTQYF.

This clone was observed a few times. The V call is TRBV11-2, the J call TRBJ1-1, with D possibly being TRBD1 (5 bases). Trimming left V 6 bases short and J 2 bases short, with 16 bases between. The CDR3 is 15 amino acids. Germline V CDR1 and CDR2: SGHAT, FQNNGV. Here the CDR3 reads CASRSLREVNTEAFF. In nucleotides, the CDR3 is TGTGCCAGCAGATCACTCAGGGAAGTAAACACTGAAGCTTTCTTT.

By proportion, this clone is medium-sized. The V and J genes are TRBV5-6 and TRBJ1-5; D is unresolved. Trimming removed 3 bases at V and 2 bases at J, with 18 bases between. The CDR3 has 17 residues. Germline CDR1 is SGHDT and CDR2 is YYEEEE. The chain's CDR3 is CASSSGGPPVRNQPQHF. The CDR3 nucleotides read TGTGCCAGCAGCTCAGGAGGACCCCCCGTCCGCAATCAGCCCCAGCATTTT.

In its sample, this clone is large. V and J are TRBV27 and TRBJ2-7; D perhaps matches TRBD1 (5 bases). This CDR3 is 15 amino acids long. V lost 10 bases to trimming and J lost 3 bases, with 22 bases between them. Germline assignment: CDR1 MNHEY and CDR2 SMNVEV (reference sequence). The chain's CDR3 is CATSLDLERGYEQYF. The CDR3 DNA sequence: TGTGCCACCTCCCTGGACCTCGAAAGGGGCTACGAGCAGTACTTC.

In this sample, this clone turned up a few times. The chain carries TRBV28 and TRBJ2-1; D is ambiguous. The length of the CDR3 is 14 residues. V was pared by 2 bases and J by 0 bases, with 5 bases between. Germline V gene data show CDR1 as MDHEN and CDR2 as SYDVKM. The CDR3 here is CASSLISSYNEQFF. In DNA, the CDR3 is TGTGCCAGCAGTTTAATCAGCTCCTACAATGAGCAGTTCTTC. Filled out from reference TRBV28 and TRBJ2-1, the complete variable domain reads DVKVTQSSRYLVKRTGEKVFLECVQDMDHENMFWYRQDPGLGLRLIYFSYDVKMKEKGDIPEGYSVSREKKERFSLILESASTNQTSMYLCASSLISSYNEQFFGPGTRLTVL.

The chain is built from TRBV28 and TRBJ2-7; 9 nucleotides line up with TRBD1. From germline, CDR1 is MDHEN and CDR2 SYDVKM. The CDR3 has 12 amino acids. V lost 7 bases to trimming and J lost 11 bases; unmatched junction nucleotides: 9. The CDR3 DNA is TGTGCCAGCAACCCGGGACAGGGATCAAAGTACTTC. Its protein product is CASNPGQGSKYF.

In this sample, this clone is medium-sized (0.01 to 0.1%). The chain links TRBV28 to TRBJ1-4; 10 bases map to TRBD1. Germline assignment: CDR1 MDHEN and CDR2 SYDVKM. CDR3 length: 16 residues. V lost 8 bases, J lost 5 bases, and 11 bases stayed unmatched. This CDR3 reads CASCPPGQGTNEKLFF. Here the CDR3 DNA reads TGTGCCAGCTGTCCTCCGGGACAGGGGACCAATGAAAAACTGTTTTTT.

The rearrangement links TRBV9 to TRBJ2-7, with D uncertain. This CDR3 spans 15 amino acids. V was shortened by 0 bases and J by 0 bases, with 10 bases between the two germline ends. In germline, CDR1 is SGDLS, CDR2 YYNGEE. The CDR3: CASSVAYGGSYEQYF. CDR3 nucleotides: TGTGCCAGCAGCGTAGCTTATGGCGGCTCCTACGAGCAGTACTTC. The full variable domain, rest sourced from reference TRBV9 and TRBJ2-7, is DSGVTQTPKHLITATGQRVTLRCSPRSGDLSVYWYQQSLDQGLQFLIQYYNGEERAKGNILERFSAQQFPDLHSELNLSSLELGDSALYFCASSVAYGGSYEQYFGPGTRLTVT.

The J gene is TRBJ1-2, the V gene TRBV6-6, with D perhaps matching TRBD1 (5 bases). V lost 4 bases and J 3 bases, leaving 9 bases between the germline ends. There are 13 residues in the CDR3. Germline CDR1 MNHNY, CDR2 SVGAGI (reference sequence). The CDR3 nucleotides read TGTGCCAGCAGTTCCCAGGGTGACTATGGCTACACCTTC. It codes for CASSSQGDYGYTF.

Within the sample, this clone is medium-sized (0.01 to 0.1%). This rearrangement joins TRBV7-2 to TRBJ2-2, with TRBD1 matching 7 bases. Germline CDR1 is SGHTA and CDR2 is FQGNSA. This CDR3 is 18 amino acids long. V lost 3 bases, J lost 5 bases, and 15 bases stayed unmatched. The CDR3 reads CASSFLFIQGPLTGELFF. DNA for the CDR3: TGTGCCAGCAGCTTCCTCTTCATACAGGGGCCCTTGACCGGGGAGCTGTTTTTT.

The chain carries TRBV28 and TRBJ2-1, with D tentatively TRBD2 (5 bases). V gave up 5 bases and J gave up 4 bases, with 15 bases separating them. Germline-derived CDR1 and CDR2 are MDHEN and SYDVKM. The CDR3 totals 15 residues. The CDR3 reads CASSLGVLKYNEQFF. CDR3 DNA sequence: TGTGCCAGCAGTCTCGGGGTATTAAAATACAATGAGCAGTTCTTC.

This clone showed up just once. This clone may be a read error of a much larger clone one base away. The V and J genes are TRBV7-8 and TRBJ1-1; D perhaps matches TRBD1 (6 bases). The CDR3 consists of 15 residues. Trimming stripped 5 bases from V and 2 bases from J, with 15 bases between. The germline V gene encodes CDR1 SGHVS and CDR2 FQNEAQ. The CDR3 DNA reads as TGTGCCAGCAGCCCTTTCTCAGGGGCTAACACTGAAGCTTTCTTT. It specifies CASSPFSGANTEAFF.